Presented here are 17 T cell receptor beta chains from one specimen sequenced in a study of blood T cell repertoires in COVID-19. Some clones are missing from TCRdb's copy, which holds only in-frame ones; the method was immunoSEQ multiplex PCR. The data contain approximately 200,000 clones, about 95% of them singletons. The source material was peripheral blood. These TCRs come from a young man with COVID-19, enrolled during active disease.

The CDR3 coding sequence is TGCGCCAGCAGTGAAAACCGCGGCCGGGCCGGGGAGCTGTTTTTT. This encodes CASSENRGRAGELFF. The V call is TRBV10-1, the J call TRBJ2-2, with D uncertain. Germline lookup yields CDR1 WNHNN and CDR2 SYGVQD (reference sequence). Trimming removed 3 bases at V and 6 bases at J, with 14 bases between. The CDR3 spans 15 residues.

V gene TRBV6-2 or TRBV6-3 combines with J gene TRBJ1-5; TRBD1 aligns across 8 bases. The length of the CDR3 is 16 residues. In germline, CDR1 is MNHEY, CDR2 SVGEGT. The V and J ends lost 5 bases and 1 base, in that order; junction bases with no gene match: 7. The CDR3 nucleotides read TGTGCCAGCAGTGACTACAGGGGGTTGAGCAATCAGCCCCAGCATTTT. Protein: CASSDYRGLSNQPQHF.

This chain links TRBV12-3 or TRBV12-4 with TRBJ1-2; D gene uncertain. The CDR3 totals 13 residues. V dropped 6 bases and J dropped 5 bases, with 13 bases sitting between them. The CDR3 nucleotides are TGTGCCAGCAGCCGACCGGGAAATTATGGCTACACCTTC. This encodes CASSRPGNYGYTF.

This clone was recorded once. This chain uses TRBV7-3 with TRBJ1-1; tentatively, D is TRBD1 (6 bases). Germline lookup yields CDR1 SGHTA and CDR2 FQGTGA. The CDR3 extends over 14 amino acids. The V gene lost 4 bases and the J gene lost 4 bases, with 13 bases spanning the gap. CDR3 in amino acids: CASSSTGSGTEAFF. CDR3 in DNA: TGTGCCAGCAGCTCCACAGGGTCGGGCACTGAAGCTTTCTTT.

The chain joins TRBV19 to TRBJ2-3; no reliable D call. CDR3 size: 15 residues. Germline V lookup: CDR1 LNHDA, CDR2 SQIVND (reference sequence). Trimming cost V 3 bases and J 6 bases, with 16 bases left between them. CDR3 residues: CASSIGVRRADTQYF. DNA for the CDR3: TGTGCCAGTAGTATTGGCGTCCGACGAGCGGATACGCAGTATTTT.

The gene calls are TRBV19 and TRBJ1-5; 8 bases match TRBD1. The V and J ends lost 5 bases and 2 bases, in that order; junction bases with no gene match: 2. In germline, CDR1 is LNHDA, CDR2 SQIVND (reference sequence). This CDR3 has 14 residues. The CDR3 loop reads CASSADRGNQPQHF. The CDR3, as DNA: TGTGCCAGTAGTGCGGACAGGGGCAATCAGCCCCAGCATTTT.

The CDR3 reads CASSLDGQITGELFF. In nucleotides, the CDR3 is TGTGCCAGCAGCTTAGATGGACAGATTACCGGGGAGCTGTTTTTT. This sequence joins TRBV11-3 and TRBJ2-2; a possible D gene is TRBD1 (6 bases). CDR1 and CDR2 (germline): SGHNT, YENEEA. The CDR3 is 15 residues long. With 0 bases removed from V and 5 bases from J, the gap between germline ends came to 10 bases.

This clone was seen only a few times. V and J are TRBV3-1 (or the pseudogene TRBV3-2) and TRBJ1-1; perhaps TRBD1 as D (5 bases). Germline-derived CDR1 and CDR2 are LGHDT and YNNKEL (reference sequence). The ends were cut back, 2 bases at V and 2 bases at J, with 9 bases in the middle. The CDR3 totals 14 residues. CDR3 sequence: CASSQSRANTEAFF. CDR3 sequence (DNA): TGTGCCAGCAGCCAAAGCAGGGCCAACACTGAAGCTTTCTTT.

V is TRBV12-2 and J is TRBJ2-1; TRBD2 reflects the table's D call only, with no check against the DNA. TRBV12-2 corresponds to a pseudogene. This CDR3 spans 18 amino acids. The DNA for the CDR3 is TGTGCAAGTCGCTTAGGATCTGAGCGGGGAGAGTCTTACAATGAGCAGTTCTTC. This codes for CASRLGSERGESYNEQFF.

This chain uses TRBV5-5 with TRBJ2-1; TRBD2 aligns across 10 bases. CDR3 length: 15 amino acids. Per the germline V gene, CDR1 is SGHKS and CDR2 is YYEKEE (reference sequence). V was pared by 1 base and J by 6 bases, with 4 bases of the junction left unmatched. The CDR3 nucleotides are TGTGCCAGCAGCTTGCTAGCGGGGGATACCAATGAGCAGTTCTTC. This sequence encodes CASSLLAGDTNEQFF.

The V and J genes are TRBV15 and TRBJ2-1; D might be TRBD1 (6 bases). Deletions cut 2 bases from V and 0 bases from J, with 14 bases between. The CDR3 sequence is 17 residues long. Per germline, CDR1 LNHNV and CDR2 YYDKDF (reference sequence). The CDR3 nucleotides read TGTGCCACCAGCAGAAACTCCGGGACAATCTCCTACAATGAGCAGTTCTTC. Translation gives CATSRNSGTISYNEQFF.

The chain joins TRBV28 to TRBJ1-3, with D maybe TRBD1 (6 bases). The V and J ends lost 3 bases and 4 bases respectively, with 16 bases between them. Germline V gene sequence: CDR1 MDHEN, CDR2 SYDVKM. CDR3 length: 16 amino acids. In DNA, the CDR3 is TGTGCCAGCAGTTTGGGGTCCAGGGGTTTAGGAAACACCATATATTTT. Its translation: CASSLGSRGLGNTIYF.

V usage is TRBV5-1 and J usage is TRBJ1-1, with D unresolved. The CDR3 totals 13 residues. Trimming left V 6 bases short and J 4 bases short, with 13 bases between. Germline CDR1 reads SGHRS; CDR2 reads YFSETQ. DNA for the CDR3: TGCGCCAGCAAGGTTGGGGAGGGCACTGAAGCTTTCTTT. Its translation: CASKVGEGTEAFF. The variable domain in full, with the rest retrieved from reference TRBV5-1 and TRBJ1-1, is KAGVTQTPRYLIKTRGQQVTLSCSPISGHRSVSWYQQTPGQGLQFLFEYFSETQRNKGNFPGRFSGRQFSNSRSEMNVSTLELGDSALYLCASKVGEGTEAFFGQGTRLTVV.

This chain uses TRBV7-3 with TRBJ2-3, with TRBD2 as a possible D gene (6 bases). The V end lost 2 bases, the J end lost 1 base, and 10 bases lay between the germline ends. Germline CDR1 reads SGHTA; CDR2 reads FQGTGA. The CDR3 length is 15 residues. CDR3 residues: CASSLSRGGTDTQYF. The CDR3 DNA is TGTGCCAGCAGCTTATCGCGCGGGGGCACAGATACGCAGTATTTT. Filled out from reference TRBV7-3 and TRBJ2-3, the complete variable domain reads GAGVSQTPSNKVTEKGKYVELRCDPISGHTALYWYRQSLGQGPEFLIYFQGTGAADDSGLPNDRFFAVRPEGSVSTLKIQRTERGDSAVYLCASSLSRGGTDTQYFGPGTRLTVL.

The chain employs TRBV3-1 (or the pseudogene TRBV3-2) and TRBJ1-2; D is perhaps TRBD1 (6 bases). The CDR3 consists of 15 residues. The V end was cut by 4 bases, the J end by 5 bases, with 17 bases between. Germline CDR1 reads LGHDT; CDR2 reads YNNKEL (reference sequence). The CDR3 nucleotides are TGTGCCAGCAGCCCGCGACAGGATCCAATTTATGGCTACACCTTC. This sequence encodes CASSPRQDPIYGYTF.

This CDR3 reads CASSLNTASETQYF. CDR3 bases: TGTGCCAGCAGCTTAAATACTGCCTCAGAGACCCAGTACTTC. This rearrangement joins TRBV7-9 to TRBJ2-5; D gene ambiguous. V was shortened by 2 bases and J by 4 bases, with 11 bases between the two germline ends. The CDR3 is made up of 14 amino acids. The germline gives CDR1 SEHNR, CDR2 FQNEAQ (reference sequence). Supplemented by reference TRBV7-9 and TRBJ2-5, the full variable domain reads DTGVSQNPRHKITKRGQNVTFRCDPISEHNRLYWYRQTLGQGPEFLTYFQNEAQLEKSRLLSDRFSAERPKGSFSTLEIQRTEQGDSAMYLCASSLNTASETQYFGPGTRLLVL.

The V and J genes are TRBV9 and TRBJ1-2; 8 positions agree with TRBD1. Germline CDR1 SGDLS, CDR2 YYNGEE. Trimming cost V 4 bases and J 1 base; bases outside gene matches: 12. The CDR3 runs to 17 residues. The CDR3 region has the DNA TGTGCCAGCAGCTTACGTTCAGGGGGCGCGGATAACTATGGCTACACCTTC. Its protein is CASSLRSGGADNYGYTF.